A selection of T cell receptor beta chains follows, all from one sample in a study of response to subunit inactivated influenza vaccine. In TCRdb, the RT-PCR reads were re-called with MiXCR into one record per CDR3 protein. There are roughly 650,000 distinct CDR3 sequences in the sample; 15% to 17% occur only once, and around 10% lies in the top ten. The sample here was PBMCs from blood, taken 12 days after vaccination. Every receptor here comes from a man between 45 and 60 years old who received an inactivated influenza vaccine. Both conserved end residues are part of each CDR3. Clone size, where shown, is once, few, many, or a class for clones that have expanded.

CASSVERVGFWNEQFF	NA	TRBV9	TRBJ2-1
CASILSGTGGGTEAFF	few	TRBV6-1	TRBJ1-1
CASSFDRAYSPLHF	NA	TRBV7-2	TRBJ1-6
CASSLVRGTEAFF	many	TRBV5-1	TRBJ1-1
CAWSSLRPGQFF	few	TRBV30	TRBJ2-1
CASSSEGVTYNEQFF	NA	TRBV7-2	TRBJ2-1
CASSYRGQGNEQFF	few	TRBV6-5	TRBJ2-1
CSAKPAARGETQYF	NA	TRBV20-1	TRBJ2-5
CASSHRASGSSNTGELFF	NA	TRBV6-2/TRBV6-3	TRBJ2-2
CASSLALYSGSRSYEQYF	few	TRBV7-2	TRBJ2-7
CSARVDSATYEQYF	NA	TRBV20-1	TRBJ2-7
CATSDSKHRVSVYEQYF	few	TRBV24-1	TRBJ2-7
CASSLLSGVGYEQYF	NA	TRBV28	TRBJ2-7
CASSPPAGVSYEQYF	NA	TRBV12-3/TRBV12-4	TRBJ2-7
CASSLVLAGIAKNIQYF	few	TRBV5-5	TRBJ2-4
CSARVAGVATQYF	few	TRBV20-1	TRBJ2-5
CASSPRGMGTGNTIYF	NA	TRBV12-3/TRBV12-4	TRBJ1-3
CASSTGTKFGETQYF	NA	TRBV10-2	TRBJ2-5
CASSYRLSTGNTIYF	many	TRBV6-5	TRBJ1-3
CASTSRYTGELFF	few	TRBV7-2	TRBJ2-2
CASSPVTVTGTRPPPYEQYF	few	TRBV18	TRBJ2-7
CASSLESDNEQFF	NA	TRBV11-3	TRBJ2-1